Shown below are 8 T cell receptor beta chains from a single sample sequenced in a study of cytomegalovirus exposure and HLA in healthy donors. The PCR ran on 60 Vbeta and 13 Jbeta primers. Sequenced by immunoSEQ multiplex PCR; TCRdb stores in-frame clones only, minus some. Listed are over 100,000 clones; under 7% falls within the top ten. The sequenced material came from PBMCs. These receptors originate from a man aged 40-55 years in good health and CMV-seropositive.

The gene calls are TRBV5-1 and TRBJ2-7, with a weak D call TRBD1 (5 bases). The CDR3 has 15 amino acids. Trimming cost V 5 bases and J 3 bases, with 18 bases left between them. Germline values: CDR1 SGHRS, CDR2 YFSETQ. CDR3 residues: CASRLSTDTFYEQYF. CDR3 nucleotide sequence: TGCGCCAGCAGATTATCGACAGATACTTTCTACGAGCAGTACTTC. Complete variable domain (other parts from reference TRBV5-1 and TRBJ2-7): KAGVTQTPRYLIKTRGQQVTLSCSPISGHRSVSWYQQTPGQGLQFLFEYFSETQRNKGNFPGRFSGRQFSNSRSEMNVSTLELGDSALYLCASRLSTDTFYEQYFGPGTRLTVT.

V and J are TRBV6-5 and TRBJ2-3; no clear D gene. The CDR3 is 14 residues long. The V gene lost 0 bases and the J gene lost 0 bases, with 4 bases spanning the gap. Germline assignment: CDR1 MNHEY and CDR2 SVGAGI. Here the CDR3 reads CASSYSTSTDTQYF. DNA of the CDR3: TGTGCCAGCAGTTACTCAACTAGCACAGATACGCAGTATTTT.

The chain uses TRBV5-1 and TRBJ2-7; TRBD2 matches at 10 bases. V was pared by 0 bases and J by 2 bases, with 5 bases of the junction left unmatched. Germline CDR1 and CDR2: SGHRS and YFSETQ. The length of the CDR3 is 16 residues. The CDR3 loop reads CASSLGPSGSPYEQYF. In DNA form, the CDR3 reads TGCGCCAGCAGCTTGGGTCCTAGCGGGAGTCCCTACGAGCAGTACTTC.

V usage is TRBV30 and J usage is TRBJ2-7, with D tentatively TRBD1 (7 bases). The germline V and J ends were trimmed by 5 bases and 0 bases, with 23 bases remaining between them. CDR3 length equals 17 residues. Germline V gene data show CDR1 as GTSNPN and CDR2 as SVGIG (reference sequence). CDR3 sequence (DNA): TGTGCCTGGGCAGGGGGGACAGTCAATCCGAGCTCCTACGAGCAGTACTTC. This gives the protein CAWAGGTVNPSSYEQYF. The variable domain in full, completed from reference TRBV30 and TRBJ2-7, reads SQTIHQWPATLVQPVGSPLSLECTVEGTSNPNLYWYRQAAGRGLQLLFYSVGIGQISSEVPQNLSASRPQDRQFILSSKKLLLSDSGFYLCAWAGGTVNPSSYEQYFGPGTRLTVT.

The chain carries TRBV21-1 and TRBJ2-5; TRBD2, the table's D call, was not compared with the DNA. TRBV21-1 is an annotated pseudogene. The CDR3 extends over 18 amino acids. DNA for the CDR3: TGTGCCAGCAAGGGGGCTGGTCAGCGGGAGGGCCCAGGAGAGACCCAGTACTTC. Its translation is CASKGAGQREGPGETQYF.

This rearrangement joins TRBV10-3 to TRBJ1-4; no clear D. Trimming removed 0 bases at V and 5 bases at J, with 10 bases between. The CDR3 spans 15 residues. Germline CDR1 and CDR2: ENHRY and SYGVKD. The CDR3 loop reads CAISESRQLNEKLFF. The CDR3 DNA is TGTGCCATCAGTGAGTCGAGGCAGCTAAATGAAAAACTGTTTTTT.

The CDR3 nucleotides read TGTGCCAGCAGTTCGACTCCAAGGCGGAACACTGAAGCTTTCTTT. This encodes CASSSTPRRNTEAFF. The J gene is TRBJ1-1, the V gene TRBV27; D remains unclear. The CDR3 is made up of 15 amino acids. From germline, CDR1 is MNHEY and CDR2 SMNVEV (reference sequence). V was shortened by 4 bases and J by 1 base, with 13 bases between the two germline ends.

The CDR3 region is CSVYGLAGIYNEQFF. CDR3 DNA sequence: TGCAGCGTTTATGGACTAGCGGGAATTTACAATGAGCAGTTCTTC. The gene calls are TRBV29-1 and TRBJ2-1, with TRBD2 matching 12 bases. This CDR3 contains 15 residues. V was clipped by 5 bases and J by 4 bases; unmatched bases: 6. Germline V gives CDR1 SQVTM, CDR2 ANQGSEA.